The 9 T cell receptor beta chains presented below share a single source sample, sequenced in a study of cytotoxic CD8 clonotypes in ibrutinib-treated CLL. Measured with immunoSEQ multiplex PCR; TCRdb has only the in-frame clones, and not every one. The sample has approximately 47,000 clones, 60% to 70% seen once. The specimen comprised PBMCs, sampled after 24 months of ibrutinib treatment. Receptors originate from a human donor with chronic lymphocytic leukemia.

The genes are TRBV5-1 and TRBJ1-5, with a weak D call TRBD1 (6 bases). The V gene lost 6 bases and the J gene lost 5 bases, with 18 bases spanning the gap. Germline assignment: CDR1 SGHRS and CDR2 YFSETQ. The CDR3 has 15 amino acids. The CDR3 spells CASNNLQGTDQPQHF. CDR3 nucleotides: TGCGCCAGCAACAATCTACAGGGTACTGATCAGCCCCAGCATTTT. The full variable domain, rest sourced from reference TRBV5-1 and TRBJ1-5, is KAGVTQTPRYLIKTRGQQVTLSCSPISGHRSVSWYQQTPGQGLQFLFEYFSETQRNKGNFPGRFSGRQFSNSRSEMNVSTLELGDSALYLCASNNLQGTDQPQHFGDGTRLSIL.

The CDR3 protein is CASSVVIGNTEAFF. The CDR3 DNA reads TGTGCCAGCAGCGTAGTAATAGGGAACACTGAAGCTTTCTTT. This chain links TRBV9 with TRBJ1-1; D call uncertain. The germline CDR1 and CDR2 sequences are SGDLS and YYNGEE. Deletions cut 0 bases from V and 1 base from J, with 7 bases between. The CDR3 sequence is 14 residues long. Variable domain in full (rest from reference TRBV9 and TRBJ1-1): DSGVTQTPKHLITATGQRVTLRCSPRSGDLSVYWYQQSLDQGLQFLIQYYNGEERAKGNILERFSAQQFPDLHSELNLSSLELGDSALYFCASSVVIGNTEAFFGQGTRLTVV.

This sequence joins TRBV19 and TRBJ2-1; D is uncertain. V dropped 0 bases and J dropped 3 bases, with 6 bases sitting between them. CDR1 and CDR2 (germline): LNHDA, SQIVND (reference sequence). CDR3 length: 14 residues. The CDR3 DNA reads TGTGCCAGTAGTATAGAAGGCAGCTACAATGAGCAGTTCTTC. Translation gives CASSIEGSYNEQFF.

This clone turned up a few times. The rearrangement links TRBV6-5 to TRBJ2-7, with 11 bases matching TRBD2. The junction had 8 bases not matched to a gene; V was cut back by 6 bases and J by 7 bases. Germline V gene sequence: CDR1 MNHEY, CDR2 SVGAGI. The CDR3 has 14 amino acids. The CDR3 region is CASSISGGAWEQYF. DNA of the CDR3: TGTGCCAGCAGCATTAGCGGGGGGGCTTGGGAGCAGTACTTC.

V and J are TRBV29-1 and TRBJ2-3, with 9 nucleotides matching TRBD2. The V gene end was trimmed by 1 base and the J gene end by 4 bases; junction bases not matched to a gene: 0. CDR3 length equals 13 residues. Germline V CDR1 and CDR2: SQVTM, ANQGSEA. The CDR3 region has the DNA TGCAGCGTTGAAGTAGCGGGGGCAGATACGCAGTATTTT. As protein: CSVEVAGADTQYF.

The chain uses TRBV20-1 and TRBJ2-7; no reliable D call. The ends were cut back, 1 base at V and 8 bases at J, with 9 bases in the middle. The germline CDR1 and CDR2 sequences are DFQATT and SNEGSKA (reference sequence). CDR3 length equals 11 residues. The CDR3 region is CSARGAAKQYF. DNA of the CDR3: TGCAGTGCTAGAGGGGCAGCAAAGCAGTACTTC.

This rearrangement joins TRBV5-1 to TRBJ1-2, with D possibly matching TRBD1 (6 bases). The germline V gene has CDR1 SGHRS and CDR2 YFSETQ. The CDR3 runs 13 residues. With 2 bases removed from V and 6 bases from J, the gap between germline ends came to 11 bases. CDR3 sequence: CASSLLTGNGYTF. The CDR3 coding sequence is TGCGCCAGCAGCTTACTTACAGGGAATGGCTACACCTTC.

The CDR3 protein is CASSEGQNIQYF. As DNA, the CDR3 is TGTGCCAGCAGTGAAGGACAGAACATTCAGTACTTC. The J gene is TRBJ2-4, the V gene TRBV2; tentatively, D is TRBD1 (5 bases). The CDR3 contains 12 residues. V was shortened by 1 base and J by 7 bases, with 5 bases between the two germline ends. Germline lookup yields CDR1 SNHLY and CDR2 FYNNEI.

The J gene is TRBJ1-3, the V gene TRBV28; D unclear. This CDR3 region has 12 residues. The ends were cut back, 3 bases at V and 2 bases at J, with 2 bases in the middle. Germline V gives CDR1 MDHEN, CDR2 SYDVKM. CDR3 bases: TGTGCCAGCAGTTTGGCTGGAAACACCATATATTTT. Translated, it gives CASSLAGNTIYF.